This TCR beta chain stems from a study of molecular identifiers for immune sequencing clone quantification. The study's findings and limits: The study found clones above 20 RNA copies held over 98% of effector molecules and under 1% in naive cells. Underestimation of highly expanded clone sizes could arise where identical TCR molecules share a barcode.

Of note for this clonotype: The target antigen is unknown.

Naive CD8 T cells were sorted, and the gate applied was CD8+CD4-CCR7+CD45RA+. Methods described previously were used for bulk TCR libraries, and listed TCR primers were applied. MiXCR, applied by TCRdb to the PCR reads, yields one record per CDR3 protein. The table has about 510,000 distinct CDR3 sequences, under 30% seen once. Germline V CDR1 and CDR2: MNHEY, SMNVEV (reference sequence). CDR3 length: 15 residues. After removal of 4 bases from V and 5 bases from J, the junction contained 7 bases not matched to a gene. Material: naive CD8+ T cells from blood, with Jurkat cell RNA spiked in. Regarding subset: FACS-sorted CD8+CD4-CCR7+CD45RA+ naive T cells. This chain joins TRBV27 and TRBJ2-1; 8 nucleotides match TRBD2. The clonotype originates from a human donor in good health. Some libraries in this study had Jurkat cell RNA spiked in. The CDR3 bases are TGTGCCAGCAGTTCGGAGGGACTAGAGAACAATGAGCAGTTCTTC. It encodes CASSSEGLENNEQFF.